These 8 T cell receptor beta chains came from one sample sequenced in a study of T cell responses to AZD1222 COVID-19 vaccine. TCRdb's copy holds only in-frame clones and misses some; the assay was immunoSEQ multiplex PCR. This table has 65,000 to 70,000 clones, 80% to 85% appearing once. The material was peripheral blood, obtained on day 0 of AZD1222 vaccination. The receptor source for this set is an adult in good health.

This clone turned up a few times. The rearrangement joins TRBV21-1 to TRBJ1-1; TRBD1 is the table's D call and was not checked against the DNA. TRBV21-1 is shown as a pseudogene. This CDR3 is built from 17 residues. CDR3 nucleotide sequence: TGTGCCAGCAGCAAGGGACAGGGCAGAGTTCGGGGGGATGAAGCTTTCTTT. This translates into CASSKGQGRVRGDEAFF.

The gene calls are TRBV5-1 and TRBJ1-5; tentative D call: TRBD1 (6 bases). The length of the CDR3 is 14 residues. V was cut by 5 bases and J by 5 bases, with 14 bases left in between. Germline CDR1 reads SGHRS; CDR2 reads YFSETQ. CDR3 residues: CASSGGAGDQPQHF. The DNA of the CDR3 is TGCGCCAGCAGTGGGGGGGCTGGGGATCAGCCCCAGCATTTT.

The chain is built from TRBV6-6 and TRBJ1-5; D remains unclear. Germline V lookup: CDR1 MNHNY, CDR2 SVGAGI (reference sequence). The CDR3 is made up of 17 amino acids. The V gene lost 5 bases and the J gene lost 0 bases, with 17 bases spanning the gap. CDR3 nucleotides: TGTGCCAGCAGTCCGAGCCACTATTCCTATAGCAATCAGCCCCAGCATTTT. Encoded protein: CASSPSHYSYSNQPQHF.

The CDR3 nucleotides read TGTGCCAGCAGTGAAGGGTTGAGGATGGGGGGCTTCGGAAACACCATATATTTT. Amino acid sequence: CASSEGLRMGGFGNTIYF. The chain joins TRBV6-1 to TRBJ1-3; weak D call: TRBD1 (6 bases). Germline CDR1 and CDR2: MNHNS and SASEGT. This CDR3 has 18 residues. V gave up 1 base and J gave up 4 bases, with 20 bases separating them.

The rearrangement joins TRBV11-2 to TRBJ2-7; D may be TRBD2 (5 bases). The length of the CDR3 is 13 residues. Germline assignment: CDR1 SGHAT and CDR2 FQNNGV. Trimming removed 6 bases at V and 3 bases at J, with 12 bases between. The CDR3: CASRTGNRYEQYF. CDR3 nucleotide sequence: TGTGCCAGCAGGACCGGGAACCGCTACGAGCAGTACTTC.

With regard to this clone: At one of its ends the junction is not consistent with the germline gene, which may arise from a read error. The CDR3 sequence is CATSPTGAEAFF. CDR3 in DNA: TGTGCCACCAGCCCGACAGGGGCTGAAGCTTTCTTT. V gene TRBV11-2 combines with J gene TRBJ1-1; 8 positions agree with TRBD1. CDR1 and CDR2 (germline): SGHAT, FQNNGV. This CDR3 has 12 residues.

CDR3 residues: CASSQDGDTHEYF. The CDR3, as DNA: TGTGCCAGCAGCCAAGATGGGGACACCCACGAGTACTTC. V usage is TRBV4-2 and J usage is TRBJ2-7; D possibly corresponds to TRBD1 (6 bases). The V end lost 0 bases, the J end lost 11 bases, and 14 bases lay between the germline ends. The CDR3 has 13 residues. CDR1 and CDR2 (germline): LGHNA, YNFKEQ.

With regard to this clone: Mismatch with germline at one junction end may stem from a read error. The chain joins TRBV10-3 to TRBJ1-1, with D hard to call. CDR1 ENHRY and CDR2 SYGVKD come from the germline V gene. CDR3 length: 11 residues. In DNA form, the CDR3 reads TGTGCCATCAGTGAGAACTCTGAAGCTTTCTTT. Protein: CAISENSEAFF.